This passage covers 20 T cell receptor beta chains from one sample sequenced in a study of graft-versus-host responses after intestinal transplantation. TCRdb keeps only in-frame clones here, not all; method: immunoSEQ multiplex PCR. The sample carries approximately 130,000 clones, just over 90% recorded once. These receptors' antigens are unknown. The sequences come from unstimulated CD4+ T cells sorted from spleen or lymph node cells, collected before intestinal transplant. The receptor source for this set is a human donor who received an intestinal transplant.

CDR3 sequence: CASSQDGELFF. CDR3 in DNA: TGTGCCAGCAGCCAAGACGGGGAGCTGTTTTTT. The chain has TRBV14 and TRBJ2-2, with no clear D. V was pared by 0 bases and J by 7 bases, with 0 bases between. Germline V gene data show CDR1 as SGHDN and CDR2 as FVKESK. The CDR3 is made up of 11 amino acids.

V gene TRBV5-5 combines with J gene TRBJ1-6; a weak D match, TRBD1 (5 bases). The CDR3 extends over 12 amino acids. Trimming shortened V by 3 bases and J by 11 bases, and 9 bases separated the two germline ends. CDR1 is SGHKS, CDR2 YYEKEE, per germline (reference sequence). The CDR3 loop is CASSSSGAPLHF. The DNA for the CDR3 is TGTGCCAGCAGCTCTTCGGGGGCACCCCTCCACTTT.

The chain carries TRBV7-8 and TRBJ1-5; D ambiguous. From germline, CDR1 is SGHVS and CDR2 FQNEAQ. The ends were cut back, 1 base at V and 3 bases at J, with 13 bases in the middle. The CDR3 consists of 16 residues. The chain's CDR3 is CASSLEAPRVNQPQHF. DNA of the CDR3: TGTGCCAGCAGCTTAGAGGCCCCGAGAGTCAATCAGCCCCAGCATTTT. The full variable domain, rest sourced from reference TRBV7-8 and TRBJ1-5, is GAGVSQSPRYKVAKRGQDVALRCDPISGHVSLFWYQQALGQGPEFLTYFQNEAQLDKSGLPSDRFFAERPEGSVSTLKIQRTQQEDSAVYLCASSLEAPRVNQPQHFGDGTRLSIL.

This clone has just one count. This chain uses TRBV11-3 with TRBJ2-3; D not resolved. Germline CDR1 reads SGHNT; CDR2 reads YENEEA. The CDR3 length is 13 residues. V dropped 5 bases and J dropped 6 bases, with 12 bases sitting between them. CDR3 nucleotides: TGTGCCAGCAGCGTGGATCTGGGGGATACGCAGTATTTT. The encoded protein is CASSVDLGDTQYF.

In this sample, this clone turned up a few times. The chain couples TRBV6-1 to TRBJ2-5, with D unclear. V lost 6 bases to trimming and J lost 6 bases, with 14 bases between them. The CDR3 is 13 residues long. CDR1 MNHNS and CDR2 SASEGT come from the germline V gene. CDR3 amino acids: CASSRIRAKTQYF. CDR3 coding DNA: TGTGCCAGCAGCAGGATTCGGGCGAAGACCCAGTACTTC.

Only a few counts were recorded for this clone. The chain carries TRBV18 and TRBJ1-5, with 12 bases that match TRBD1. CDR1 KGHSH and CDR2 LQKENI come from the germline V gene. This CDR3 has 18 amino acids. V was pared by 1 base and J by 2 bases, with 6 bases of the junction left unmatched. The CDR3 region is CASSPQWDRGQGNQPQHF. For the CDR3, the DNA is TGTGCCAGCTCACCACAATGGGACAGGGGGCAGGGCAATCAGCCCCAGCATTTT.

DNA for the CDR3: TGTGCCAGCAGTTACCCTCAGGGTAAGGGCACTGAAGCTTTCTTT. Protein: CASSYPQGKGTEAFF. The chain carries TRBV6-6 and TRBJ1-1, with D possibly being TRBD1 (5 bases). The CDR3 covers 15 residues. From germline, CDR1 is MNHNY and CDR2 SVGAGI (reference sequence). V was pared by 2 bases and J by 4 bases, with 14 bases between.

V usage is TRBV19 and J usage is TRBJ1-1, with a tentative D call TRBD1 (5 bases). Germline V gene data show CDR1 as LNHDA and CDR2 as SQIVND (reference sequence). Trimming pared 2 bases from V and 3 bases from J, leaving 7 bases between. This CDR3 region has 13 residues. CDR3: CASSIWGYTEAFF. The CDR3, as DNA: TGTGCCAGTAGTATATGGGGGTACACTGAAGCTTTCTTT.

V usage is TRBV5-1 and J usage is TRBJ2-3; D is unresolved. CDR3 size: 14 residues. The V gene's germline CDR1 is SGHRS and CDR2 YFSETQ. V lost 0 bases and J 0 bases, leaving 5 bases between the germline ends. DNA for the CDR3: TGCGCCAGCAGCTTGGGGGTTAGCACAGATACGCAGTATTTT. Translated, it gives CASSLGVSTDTQYF.

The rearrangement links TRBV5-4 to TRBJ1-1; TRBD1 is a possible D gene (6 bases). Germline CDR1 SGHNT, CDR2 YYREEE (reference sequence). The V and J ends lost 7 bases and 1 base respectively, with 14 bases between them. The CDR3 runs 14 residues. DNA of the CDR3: TGTGCCAGCTTCCATAGGACAGAGAACACTGAAGCTTTCTTT. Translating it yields CASFHRTENTEAFF. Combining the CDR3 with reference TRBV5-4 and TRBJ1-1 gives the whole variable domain ETGVTQSPTHLIKTRGQQVTLRCSSQSGHNTVSWYQQALGQGPQFIFQYYREEENGRGNFPPRFSGLQFPNYSSELNVNALELDDSALYLCASFHRTENTEAFFGQGTRLTVV.

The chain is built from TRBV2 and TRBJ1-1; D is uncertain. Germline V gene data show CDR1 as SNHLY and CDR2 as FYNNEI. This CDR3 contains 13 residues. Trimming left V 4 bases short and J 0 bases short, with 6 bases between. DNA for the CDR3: TGTGCCAGCAGTGGAGAGGTGAACACTGAAGCTTTCTTT. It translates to CASSGEVNTEAFF.

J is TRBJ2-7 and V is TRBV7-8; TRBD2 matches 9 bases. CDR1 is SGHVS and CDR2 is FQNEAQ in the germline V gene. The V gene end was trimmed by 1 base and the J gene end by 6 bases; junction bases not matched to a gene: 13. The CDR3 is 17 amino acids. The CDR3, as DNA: TGTGCCAGCAGCTTAGAGGCTAGCGGGGTTTCGCGAGGCGAGCAGTACTTC. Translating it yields CASSLEASGVSRGEQYF.

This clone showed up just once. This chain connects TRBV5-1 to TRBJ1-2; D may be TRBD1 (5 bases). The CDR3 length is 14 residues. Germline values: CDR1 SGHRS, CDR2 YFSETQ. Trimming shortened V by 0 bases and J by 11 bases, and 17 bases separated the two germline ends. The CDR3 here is CASSLERDVRDYTF. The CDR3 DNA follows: TGCGCCAGCAGCTTGGAGAGGGACGTCAGGGATTACACCTTC.

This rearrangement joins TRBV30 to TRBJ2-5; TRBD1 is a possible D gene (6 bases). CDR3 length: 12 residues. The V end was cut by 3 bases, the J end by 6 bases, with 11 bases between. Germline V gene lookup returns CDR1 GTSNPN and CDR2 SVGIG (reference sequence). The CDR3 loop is CAWRHTGKTQYF. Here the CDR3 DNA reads TGTGCCTGGAGACACACAGGGAAGACCCAGTACTTC.

Here the CDR3 DNA reads TGTGCCAGCAGCCAAGTCAGCTCTGGAAACACCATATATTTT. This gives the protein CASSQVSSGNTIYF. The chain joins TRBV14 to TRBJ1-3, with D unclear. This CDR3 contains 14 residues. Germline values: CDR1 SGHDN, CDR2 FVKESK. Deletions cut 1 base from V and 0 bases from J, with 4 bases between.

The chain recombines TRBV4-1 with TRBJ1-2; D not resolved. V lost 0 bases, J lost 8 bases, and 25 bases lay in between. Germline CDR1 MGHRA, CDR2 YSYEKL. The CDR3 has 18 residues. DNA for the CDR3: TGCGCCAGCAGCCAAGAAAAGGCCCGGTTAGCGGCTACTATCGGCTACACCTTC. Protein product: CASSQEKARLAATIGYTF.

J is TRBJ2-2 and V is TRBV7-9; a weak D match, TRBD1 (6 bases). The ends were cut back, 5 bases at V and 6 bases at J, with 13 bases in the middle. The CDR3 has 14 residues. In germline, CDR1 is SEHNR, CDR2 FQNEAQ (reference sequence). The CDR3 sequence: CASSITGSAGELFF. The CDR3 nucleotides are TGTGCCAGCAGCATAACAGGGTCGGCCGGGGAGCTGTTTTTT.

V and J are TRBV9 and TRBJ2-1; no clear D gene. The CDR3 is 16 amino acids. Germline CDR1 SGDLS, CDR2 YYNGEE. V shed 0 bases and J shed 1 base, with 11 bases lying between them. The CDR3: CASSVGWAASYNEQFF. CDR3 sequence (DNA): TGTGCCAGCAGCGTAGGTTGGGCAGCTTCCTACAATGAGCAGTTCTTC.

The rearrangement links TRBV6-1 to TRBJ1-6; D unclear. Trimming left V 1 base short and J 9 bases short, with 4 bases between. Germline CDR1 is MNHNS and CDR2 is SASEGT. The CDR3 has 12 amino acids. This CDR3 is CASSEGVSPLHF. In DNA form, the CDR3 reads TGTGCCAGCAGTGAAGGCGTTTCACCCCTCCACTTT.

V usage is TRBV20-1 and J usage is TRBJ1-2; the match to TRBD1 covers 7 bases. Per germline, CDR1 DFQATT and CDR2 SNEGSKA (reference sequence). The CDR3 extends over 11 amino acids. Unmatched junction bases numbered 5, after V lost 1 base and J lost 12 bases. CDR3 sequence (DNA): TGCAGTGCTAGAGGAGGACAGGCCGACACCTTC. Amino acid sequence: CSARGGQADTF.